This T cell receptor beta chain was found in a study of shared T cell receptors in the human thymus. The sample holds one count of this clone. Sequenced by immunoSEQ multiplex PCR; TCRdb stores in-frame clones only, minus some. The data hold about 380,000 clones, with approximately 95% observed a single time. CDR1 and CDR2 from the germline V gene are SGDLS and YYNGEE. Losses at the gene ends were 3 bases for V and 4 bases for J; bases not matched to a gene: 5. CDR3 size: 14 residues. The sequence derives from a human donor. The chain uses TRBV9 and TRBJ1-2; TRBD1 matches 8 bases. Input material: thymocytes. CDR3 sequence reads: CASSGDQGAYGYTF. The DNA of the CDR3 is TGTGCCAGCAGCGGGGATCAGGGGGCCTATGGCTACACCTTC.